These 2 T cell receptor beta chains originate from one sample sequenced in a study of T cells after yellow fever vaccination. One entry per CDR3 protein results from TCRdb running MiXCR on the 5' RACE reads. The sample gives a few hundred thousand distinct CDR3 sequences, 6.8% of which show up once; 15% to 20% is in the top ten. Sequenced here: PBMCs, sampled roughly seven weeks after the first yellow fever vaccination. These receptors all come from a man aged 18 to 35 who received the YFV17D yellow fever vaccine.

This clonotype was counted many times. The CDR3: CASGGQSENSPLHF. In DNA form, the CDR3 reads TGTGCCAGCGGGGGACAGTCTGAAAATTCACCCCTCCACTTT. This chain joins TRBV2 and TRBJ1-6; 7 nucleotides align to TRBD1. CDR3 length: 14 amino acids. V gave up 8 bases and J gave up 7 bases; unmatched junction bases: 8. Germline V gene sequence: CDR1 SNHLY, CDR2 FYNNEI.

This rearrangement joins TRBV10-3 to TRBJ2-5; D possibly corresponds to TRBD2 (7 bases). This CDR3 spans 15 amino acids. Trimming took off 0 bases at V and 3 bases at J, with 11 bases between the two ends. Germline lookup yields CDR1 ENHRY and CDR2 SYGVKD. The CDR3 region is CAISESEGGEETQYF. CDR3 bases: TGTGCCATCAGTGAGTCGGAGGGGGGGGAAGAGACCCAGTACTTC.